These 20 T cell receptor beta chains were all obtained from the same sample, sequenced in a study of blood T cell repertoires in COVID-19. This table comes from immunoSEQ multiplex PCR, and its TCRdb copy is limited to in-frame clones, with some not included. The repertoire holds approximately 120,000 clones, with roughly four fifths as singletons. What was sequenced was peripheral blood. These receptor sequences come from a woman aged 50 to 65 with acute or convalescent COVID-19.

Sample share makes this clone medium-sized (0.01 to 0.1%). J is TRBJ2-1 and V is TRBV27, with D tentatively TRBD2 (5 bases). Trimming took off 3 bases at V and 7 bases at J, with 16 bases between the two ends. CDR3 length equals 15 residues. CDR1 is MNHEY, CDR2 SMNVEV, per germline (reference sequence). The DNA for the CDR3 is TGTGCCAGCAGTTTTTCCGGGGAAAGGGAGAATGAGCAGTTCTTC. Translated: CASSFSGERENEQFF.

V is TRBV19 and J is TRBJ1-2, with 8 bases aligning to TRBD1. CDR1 is LNHDA, CDR2 SQIVND, per germline (reference sequence). The CDR3 loop spans 15 amino acids. V was pared by 3 bases and J by 4 bases, with 7 bases of the junction left unmatched. The CDR3: CASSIAPGGLYGYTF. DNA of the CDR3: TGTGCCAGTAGTATTGCTCCAGGGGGCCTCTATGGCTACACCTTC.

The chain links TRBV9 to TRBJ1-6; D not certain. V was shortened by 4 bases and J by 0 bases, with 8 bases between the two germline ends. This CDR3 comprises 15 residues. Per germline, CDR1 SGDLS and CDR2 YYNGEE. The CDR3 DNA follows: TGTGCCAGCAGCATACAGAGCTCCTATAATTCACCCCTCCACTTT. This encodes CASSIQSSYNSPLHF. Full variable domain (outside the CDR3, taken from reference TRBV9 and TRBJ1-6): DSGVTQTPKHLITATGQRVTLRCSPRSGDLSVYWYQQSLDQGLQFLIQYYNGEERAKGNILERFSAQQFPDLHSELNLSSLELGDSALYFCASSIQSSYNSPLHFGNGTRLTVT.

The chain carries TRBV3-1 (or the pseudogene TRBV3-2) and TRBJ1-2; weak D call: TRBD1 (6 bases). Trimming shortened V by 3 bases and J by 4 bases, and 15 bases separated the two germline ends. Germline CDR1 and CDR2: LGHDT and YNNKEL (reference sequence). The CDR3 extends over 15 amino acids. The CDR3 sequence is CASSHQGIAPYGYTF. In DNA, the CDR3 is TGTGCCAGCAGCCATCAGGGGATAGCGCCCTATGGCTACACCTTC.

This chain uses TRBV6-5 with TRBJ2-5; 7 nucleotides match TRBD2. Germline assignment: CDR1 MNHEY and CDR2 SVGAGI. This CDR3 has 15 amino acids. V lost 4 bases, J lost 4 bases, and 9 bases stayed unmatched. The CDR3 here is CASSSVGGPGETQYF. DNA of the CDR3: TGTGCCAGCAGTTCAGTGGGAGGGCCGGGAGAGACCCAGTACTTC.

This chain uses TRBV9 with TRBJ1-2; tentative D call: TRBD1 (6 bases). This CDR3 is 16 amino acids long. V was pared by 1 base and J by 2 bases, with 15 bases between. The germline CDR1 and CDR2 sequences are SGDLS and YYNGEE. This CDR3 reads CASSVLGQPSNYGYTF. CDR3 DNA sequence: TGTGCCAGCAGCGTACTGGGACAACCGTCGAACTATGGCTACACCTTC. The variable domain in full, with the rest retrieved from reference TRBV9 and TRBJ1-2, is DSGVTQTPKHLITATGQRVTLRCSPRSGDLSVYWYQQSLDQGLQFLIQYYNGEERAKGNILERFSAQQFPDLHSELNLSSLELGDSALYFCASSVLGQPSNYGYTFGSGTRLTVV.

The gene calls are TRBV5-1 and TRBJ2-1, with 12 bases that match TRBD2. CDR1 is SGHRS and CDR2 is YFSETQ in the germline V gene. The CDR3 consists of 15 residues. With V trimmed by 4 bases and J by 5 bases, 4 bases remained unmatched. The CDR3 DNA sequence: TGCGCCAGCAGCGCAACTAGCGGGGGGAACAATGAGCAGTTCTTC. It is translated as CASSATSGGNNEQFF. The variable domain in full, with the rest retrieved from reference TRBV5-1 and TRBJ2-1, is KAGVTQTPRYLIKTRGQQVTLSCSPISGHRSVSWYQQTPGQGLQFLFEYFSETQRNKGNFPGRFSGRQFSNSRSEMNVSTLELGDSALYLCASSATSGGNNEQFFGPGTRLTVL.

The chain uses TRBV10-1 and TRBJ1-2; D possibly corresponds to TRBD1 (5 bases). Germline V gene lookup returns CDR1 WNHNN and CDR2 SYGVQD (reference sequence). V gave up 7 bases and J gave up 4 bases, with 10 bases separating them. There are 12 residues in the CDR3. For the CDR3, the DNA is TGCGCCAGCACCCGGCAGGGCTATGGCTACACCTTC. Translated, it gives CASTRQGYGYTF.

The gene calls are TRBV11-2 and TRBJ1-1; no definite D call. CDR3 length equals 13 residues. Trimming removed 6 bases at V and 1 base at J, with 9 bases between. CDR1 and CDR2 (germline): SGHAT, FQNNGV. The chain's CDR3 is CASSSDWNTEAFF. CDR3 in DNA: TGTGCCAGCAGTTCGGACTGGAACACTGAAGCTTTCTTT.

This chain connects TRBV3-1 (or the pseudogene TRBV3-2) to TRBJ1-2, with 8 bases aligning to TRBD1. Germline V gives CDR1 LGHDT, CDR2 YNNKEL (reference sequence). The junction had 7 bases not matched to a gene; V was cut back by 1 base and J by 0 bases. The CDR3 runs 17 residues. The CDR3 DNA reads TGTGCCAGCAGCCAAGTCTCAGGGGGCTCCACTAACTATGGCTACACCTTC. Its protein product is CASSQVSGGSTNYGYTF.

The chain couples TRBV2 to TRBJ2-7; 7 nucleotides line up with TRBD1. CDR1 and CDR2 from the germline V gene are SNHLY and FYNNEI. Trimming removed 5 bases from V and 8 bases from J; junction bases left unmatched: 6. This CDR3 is 12 amino acids long. Written as DNA, the CDR3 is TGTGCCAGCAGTTGGAGACAGGGCAAGCAGTACTTC. Residues: CASSWRQGKQYF.

The chain recombines TRBV7-3 with TRBJ2-1; 8 nucleotides agree with TRBD1. The V gene end was trimmed by 2 bases and the J gene end by 14 bases; junction bases not matched to a gene: 14. There are 15 residues in the CDR3. Germline CDR1 is SGHTA and CDR2 is FQGTGA. CDR3 DNA: TGTGCCAGCAGCTTATCTACAGGGGGGCATCATGTGGAGTTCTTC. This sequence encodes CASSLSTGGHHVEFF. Complete variable domain (other parts from reference TRBV7-3 and TRBJ2-1): GAGVSQTPSNKVTEKGKYVELRCDPISGHTALYWYRQSLGQGPEFLIYFQGTGAADDSGLPNDRFFAVRPEGSVSTLKIQRTERGDSAVYLCASSLSTGGHHVEFFGPGTRLTVL.

This clone appeared once. The chain links TRBV28 to TRBJ2-2, with D tentatively TRBD1 (6 bases). The CDR3 is 14 amino acids. V dropped 5 bases and J dropped 7 bases, with 14 bases sitting between them. CDR1 and CDR2 (germline): MDHEN, SYDVKM. The CDR3 bases are TGTGCCAGCAGTCCCAGGGGATTGCGCGGGGAGCTGTTTTTT. It yields the protein CASSPRGLRGELFF. The entire variable domain, with the rest obtained from reference TRBV28 and TRBJ2-2, is as follows: DVKVTQSSRYLVKRTGEKVFLECVQDMDHENMFWYRQDPGLGLRLIYFSYDVKMKEKGDIPEGYSVSREKKERFSLILESASTNQTSMYLCASSPRGLRGELFFGEGSRLTVL.

A note on this clone: In the same sample, other DNA sequences code for this CDR3. The gene calls are TRBV5-1 and TRBJ1-4; 7 bases are a match to TRBD1. The V gene's germline CDR1 is SGHRS and CDR2 YFSETQ. V was clipped by 0 bases and J by 4 bases; unmatched bases: 0. There are 14 residues in the CDR3. The DNA for the CDR3 is TGCGCCAGCAGCTTGGGACAGGGTAATGAAAAACTGTTTTTT. This sequence encodes CASSLGQGNEKLFF.

V gene TRBV5-5 combines with J gene TRBJ2-7, with 11 bases lining up with TRBD2. The germline V gene has CDR1 SGHKS and CDR2 YYEKEE (reference sequence). This CDR3 has 15 amino acids. With 0 bases clipped from V and 3 bases from J, the junction kept 2 bases outside the gene matches. The CDR3: CASSLVGTSGYEQYF. The CDR3 nucleotides read TGTGCCAGCAGCTTGGTGGGGACTAGCGGCTACGAGCAGTACTTC.

V gene TRBV24-1 combines with J gene TRBJ2-1, with TRBD2 matching 15 bases. The V gene's germline CDR1 is KGHDR and CDR2 SFDVKD. The CDR3 spans 17 residues. The junction had 3 bases not matched to a gene; V was cut back by 1 base and J by 6 bases. The CDR3 spells CATSDFRTSGRGNEQFF. CDR3 bases: TGTGCCACCAGTGATTTCAGGACTAGCGGGAGGGGCAATGAGCAGTTCTTC.

This chain uses TRBV7-3 with TRBJ1-6; 8 bases line up with TRBD1. V dropped 8 bases and J dropped 10; count of bases not matched to a gene: 7. Germline CDR1 SGHTA, CDR2 FQGTGA. The CDR3 spans 13 residues. The CDR3 bases are TGTGCCAGCGCTCGACAGGGGAACTCACCCCTCCACTTT. Amino acids: CASARQGNSPLHF.

The rearrangement joins TRBV5-6 to TRBJ1-2; D might be TRBD1 (5 bases). CDR3 size: 14 residues. V was clipped by 2 bases and J by 4 bases, with 12 bases between them. Germline lookup yields CDR1 SGHDT and CDR2 YYEEEE. CDR3 in DNA: TGTGCCAGCAGCTTAGTTGTGCAGGGCTATGGCTACACCTTC. It specifies CASSLVVQGYGYTF.

Comment on this clone: The same CDR3 arises from other DNA sequences in this sample as well. Here the CDR3 reads CASSVGDRNYGYTF. CDR3 DNA: TGTGCCAGCAGCGTAGGCGACAGGAACTATGGCTACACCTTC. The rearrangement uses TRBV9 and TRBJ1-2; perhaps TRBD1 as D (6 bases). Trimming cost V 0 bases and J 2 bases, with 8 bases left between them. This CDR3 has 14 amino acids. The germline V gene has CDR1 SGDLS and CDR2 YYNGEE.

The chain recombines TRBV2 with TRBJ1-4; D unclear. The CDR3 runs 13 residues. Germline V gene sequence: CDR1 SNHLY, CDR2 FYNNEI. Trimming pared 8 bases from V and 5 bases from J, leaving 12 bases between. DNA of the CDR3: TGTGCCAGCCGGGATCTGCTAAATGAAAAACTGTTTTTT. It codes for CASRDLLNEKLFF.